A single sample gave rise to the 12 T cell receptor beta chains below, sequenced in a study of CD8+CD57+ T cells in acquired aplastic anemia. Genomic DNA acted as the template from which TCR beta VDJ combination and CDR3 sequence profiling were carried out. A single record per CDR3 protein comes from TCRdb applying MiXCR to the reads. The sample shows about 62,000 distinct CDR3 sequences, about 54% of them seen only once. Input material: sorted CD4+, CD8+, or CD8+CD57+ T cells (not recorded which) from PBMCs. Receptor source: a human donor in good health, serving as a control.

The rearrangement joins TRBV10-3 to TRBJ1-2; TRBD1 agrees at 10 bases. This CDR3 has 16 amino acids. CDR1 is ENHRY, CDR2 SYGVKD, per germline. V lost 6 bases and J lost 0; bases outside the gene matches: 7. The CDR3 reads CAISARQGAANYGYTF. The DNA for the CDR3 is TGTGCCATCAGCGCCAGACAGGGGGCAGCTAACTATGGCTACACCTTC.

The sample holds many counts of this clonotype. The V gene is TRBV2, the J gene TRBJ2-3; D is unclear. V lost 6 bases and J lost 6, with 13 bases in between. The germline V gene has CDR1 SNHLY and CDR2 FYNNEI. The CDR3 runs 13 residues. The CDR3, as DNA: TGTGCCAGCAGGTGGAACGAGCAGGATACGCAGTATTTT. This sequence encodes CASRWNEQDTQYF.

This sequence joins TRBV25-1 and TRBJ2-2; D not certain. The CDR3 has 12 amino acids. The V end lost 4 bases, the J end lost 6 bases, and 6 bases lay between the germline ends. Germline V gene data show CDR1 as MGHDK and CDR2 as SYGVNS. The CDR3 sequence: CASSVPPGELFF. CDR3 DNA sequence: TGTGCCAGCAGTGTTCCTCCCGGGGAGCTGTTTTTT.

The chain carries TRBV29-1 and TRBJ2-1; TRBD2 matches 7 bases. Germline V gene sequence: CDR1 SQVTM, CDR2 ANQGSEA. The V segment lost 2 bases and the J segment 4 bases; nucleotides outside the gene matches: 5. The CDR3 has 14 residues. The CDR3 region has the DNA TGCAGCGTTGAACGAAGCGGGAATTACAATGAGCAGTTCTTC. This gives the protein CSVERSGNYNEQFF.

This clonotype was counted many times. The V gene is TRBV18, the J gene TRBJ1-2; 9 bases line up with TRBD1. With V trimmed by 3 bases and J by 2 bases, 4 bases remained unmatched. This CDR3 comprises 15 residues. Germline CDR1 KGHSH, CDR2 LQKENI. The CDR3 loop reads CASSPRQGDNYGYTF. CDR3 in DNA: TGTGCCAGCTCACCTCGACAGGGGGACAACTATGGCTACACCTTC.

This clonotype was picked up many times. This chain joins TRBV6-5 and TRBJ1-5; D gene unclear. Germline loops: CDR1 MNHEY, CDR2 SVGAGI. The CDR3 covers 13 residues. Trimming took 4 bases from V and 6 from J, leaving 10 bases between them. Here the CDR3 reads CASSLANRQPQHF. CDR3 sequence (DNA): TGTGCCAGCAGTTTGGCAAACCGTCAGCCCCAGCATTTT.

This clonotype was observed at least ten times. The chain is built from TRBV7-6 and TRBJ2-1; no reliable D call. Germline V gives CDR1 SGHVS, CDR2 FNYEAQ. The CDR3 extends over 16 amino acids. Between the trimmed V and J ends, which lost 1 base and 4 bases, there was a span of 14 bases. The CDR3 sequence: CASSLERSHGYNEQFF. The CDR3 region has the DNA TGTGCCAGCAGCTTAGAACGGTCCCATGGGTACAATGAGCAGTTCTTC. The full variable domain, with the rest looked up from reference TRBV7-6 and TRBJ2-1, is GAGVSQSPRYKVTKRGQDVALRCDPISGHVSLYWYRQALGQGPEFLTYFNYEAQQDKSGLPNDRFSAERPEGSISTLTIQRTEQRDSAMYRCASSLERSHGYNEQFFGPGTRLTVL.

J is TRBJ1-2 and V is TRBV2, with D unclear. CDR1 is SNHLY and CDR2 is FYNNEI in the germline V gene. This CDR3 is built from 13 residues. Trimming removed 10 bases at V and 7 bases at J, with 19 bases between. CDR3 sequence: CATQARGGPGYTF. The CDR3, as DNA: TGTGCCACCCAAGCTCGGGGAGGGCCTGGCTACACCTTC.

In this sample, this clonotype turned up a few times. This chain links TRBV29-1 with TRBJ2-1, with TRBD2 matching 8 bases. V lost 8 bases and J lost 8; bases outside the gene matches: 14. Germline CDR1 SQVTM, CDR2 ANQGSEA. The CDR3 spans 14 residues. The CDR3 coding sequence is TGCAGCCTTGGGGACGGGAGGGCCTGGGATGAGCAGTTCTTC. It encodes CSLGDGRAWDEQFF.

The J gene is TRBJ1-2, the V gene TRBV7-2; D possibly corresponds to TRBD1 (5 bases). Germline V gene lookup returns CDR1 SGHTA and CDR2 FQGNSA. CDR3 size: 14 residues. V gave up 6 bases and J gave up 4 bases, with 15 bases separating them. The CDR3 spells CASSRGTAGYGYTF. The CDR3, as DNA: TGTGCCAGCAGTCGAGGGACGGCTGGCTATGGCTACACCTTC.

In its sample, this clonotype was seen many times. The J gene is TRBJ1-4, the V gene TRBV5-1, with 7 positions matching TRBD1. This CDR3 has 14 amino acids. With V trimmed by 4 bases and J by 6 bases, 6 bases remained unmatched. From germline, CDR1 is SGHRS and CDR2 YFSETQ. Here the CDR3 reads CASSMTGIDEKLFF. CDR3 nucleotide sequence: TGCGCCAGCAGCATGACAGGGATCGATGAAAAACTGTTTTTT.

This chain connects TRBV3-1 to TRBJ2-1; D not resolved. The CDR3 is made up of 12 amino acids. Trimming stripped 2 bases from V and 11 bases from J, with 10 bases between. The germline gives CDR1 LGHDT, CDR2 YNNKEL (reference sequence). CDR3 bases: TGTGCCAGCAGCCAAATCATGAATAAGCAGTTCTTC. This sequence encodes CASSQIMNKQFF.